Sequencing of this TCR beta chain was carried out in a study of a mutant IDH1 vaccine in newly diagnosed glioma. Study summary: Antecedent treatment encompassed radiotherapy, temozolomide, or their combination; the majority received both.

V dropped 6 bases and J dropped 2 bases, with 8 bases sitting between them. The CDR3 spans 12 residues. Germline CDR1 and CDR2: MDHEN and SYDVKM. With respect to this clone: Its matching antigen is unknown.

Profiled with immunoSEQ multiplex PCR; TCRdb holds only in-frame clones, not every one. The profile shows about 30,000 clones, more than 65% of them singletons. Whole-study findings and limits: Most patients, 90% to 95%, showed vaccine-induced immune responses. Among top peripheral T cell clonotypes, changes seemed unrelated to pseudoprogression.

As for time point: baseline, week 1 (first vaccination visit). Indicated treatment: pre-vaccination baseline after standard-of-care therapy. This chain connects TRBV28 to TRBJ2-7, with D possibly TRBD2 on 6 matching bases. The TCR originated in a man under 40 with glioma. Sequenced here: PBMCs, sampled from a glioma patient treated with radiotherapy, temozolomide or both. In DNA form, the CDR3 reads TGTGCCAGCAGACGACTAGCCTACGAGCAGTACTTC. The encoded protein is CASRRLAYEQYF. The whole variable domain, filled in from reference TRBV28 and TRBJ2-7, reads DVKVTQSSRYLVKRTGEKVFLECVQDMDHENMFWYRQDPGLGLRLIYFSYDVKMKEKGDIPEGYSVSREKKERFSLILESASTNQTSMYLCASRRLAYEQYFGPGTRLTVT.